The clone carrying this T cell receptor beta chain has just a few counts. The antigen is not known. CDR1 SQVTM and CDR2 ANQGSEA come from the germline V gene. CDR3 length: 12 amino acids. Trimming took 2 bases from V and 8 from J, leaving 9 bases between them. The data derive from a study of post-analysis software for immune sequencing data. In the study overall: Disease trajectories encompassed relapsing-remitting, secondary progressive and progressive-relapsing multiple sclerosis. Study findings and constraints: Patients had higher frequencies than controls of five or six TRBV segments, including TRBV5-6, TRBV5-1 and TRBV20-1. Batch-mates among the samples co-clustered strongly by F measure. Controls significantly exceeded multiple sclerosis patients in normalized Chao1 diversity.

Each TCR beta cDNA library carried unique molecular identifiers. One entry per CDR3 protein results from TCRdb running MiXCR on the PCR reads. The sample has some 690,000 distinct CDR3 sequences; around 27% are singletons. The rearrangement uses TRBV29-1 and TRBJ1-4; no reliable D call. The TCR sequence derives from a girl aged 5-17 years with multiple sclerosis. The specimen sequenced was blood. The CDR3 DNA follows: TGCAGCGTTGAAAGGTCCCCAGAAAAACTGTTTTTT. Translated: CSVERSPEKLFF.